This TCR beta chain came from a study of blood T cell repertoires in COVID-19. Clones were read by immunoSEQ multiplex PCR, and TCRdb kept only the in-frame ones, dropping some. The profile shows a few hundred thousand clones, over 75% of them singletons. Per germline, CDR1 SNHLY and CDR2 FYNNEI. This CDR3 has 14 amino acids. The V gene end was trimmed by 7 bases and the J gene end by 6 bases; junction bases not matched to a gene: 7. The source material was PBMCs or T cells enriched from blood (not recorded which). The V and J genes are TRBV2 and TRBJ1-3; 9 bases are shared with TRBD1. This sequence originates from a woman in her late teens or twenties who had recovered from COVID-19. The CDR3: CASTGQGIENTIYF. The CDR3 coding sequence is TGTGCCAGCACTGGACAGGGGATAGAAAACACCATATATTTT. The whole variable domain, filled in from reference TRBV2 and TRBJ1-3, reads EPEVTQTPSHQVTQMGQEVILRCVPISNHLYFYWYRQILGQKVEFLVSFYNNEISEKSEIFDDQFSVERPDGSNFTLKIRSTKLEDSAMYFCASTGQGIENTIYFGEGSWLTVV.